The next 32 T cell receptor beta chains were all read from a single sample in a study of blood T cell repertoires in COVID-19. Profiled with immunoSEQ multiplex PCR; TCRdb holds only in-frame clones, not every one. Counted here are about 89,000 clones, roughly 80% occurring once; the ten biggest clones make up roughly 45%. Sequencing was carried out using peripheral blood. These receptors were collected from a human donor in a cohort sampled during active COVID-19.

This chain uses TRBV5-1 with TRBJ2-5; TRBD2 matches at 9 bases. CDR1 is SGHRS, CDR2 YFSETQ, per germline. After removal of 2 bases from V and 11 bases from J, the junction contained 7 bases not matched to a gene. This CDR3 has 13 residues. Here the CDR3 reads CASSFTVAGEQYF. CDR3 DNA sequence: TGCGCCAGCAGCTTTACGGTAGCGGGAGAGCAGTACTTC.

This clone was counted once. V and J are TRBV24-1 and TRBJ2-1; 8 bases match TRBD2. CDR1 KGHDR and CDR2 SFDVKD come from the germline V gene. After removal of 5 bases from V and 2 bases from J, the junction contained 13 bases not matched to a gene. This CDR3 has 18 residues. Here the CDR3 DNA reads TGTGCCACCAGTGTTGGGGTAGGGAAGCGGGAGCCCTACAATGAGCAGTTCTTC. Its protein is CATSVGVGKREPYNEQFF.

This chain joins TRBV30 and TRBJ1-6; the D gene is possibly TRBD1 (5 bases). The length of the CDR3 is 14 residues. Trimming took 0 bases from V and 11 from J, leaving 14 bases between them. CDR1 and CDR2 from the germline V gene are GTSNPN and SVGIG (reference sequence). CDR3 coding DNA: TGTGCCTGGAGTGTTTTGGGGGGAGAGGCACCCCTCCACTTT. This gives the protein CAWSVLGGEAPLHF.

This clone was recorded a few times. The rearrangement links TRBV5-4 to TRBJ2-2; D is perhaps TRBD1 (6 bases). Germline CDR1 is SGHNT and CDR2 is YYREEE (reference sequence). CDR3 length: 15 amino acids. The ends were cut back, 4 bases at V and 5 bases at J, with 15 bases in the middle. The CDR3 DNA sequence: TGTGCCAGCAGCGCCGACAGGAGTGCAACCGGGGAGCTGTTTTTT. The encoded protein is CASSADRSATGELFF.

This clone was picked up one time. The V call is TRBV6-2 or TRBV6-3, the J call TRBJ2-1, with D maybe TRBD1 (5 bases). CDR3 length: 13 residues. V dropped 3 bases and J dropped 3 bases, with 6 bases sitting between them. The germline gives CDR1 MNHEY, CDR2 SVGEGT. The CDR3 coding sequence is TGTGCCAGCAGTTATACAGGCTACAATGAGCAGTTCTTC. It is translated as CASSYTGYNEQFF.

This clone showed up just a few times. This sequence joins TRBV5-4 and TRBJ1-2; D not resolved. Germline CDR1 is SGHNT and CDR2 is YYREEE (reference sequence). There are 14 residues in the CDR3. V was cut by 4 bases and J by 1 base, with 11 bases left in between. Written as DNA, the CDR3 is TGTGCCAGCAGCCCCGAAACAGATAACTATGGCTACACCTTC. This codes for CASSPETDNYGYTF.

This chain links TRBV5-5 with TRBJ2-3; D perhaps matches TRBD1 (6 bases). Trimming left V 5 bases short and J 0 bases short, with 16 bases between. This CDR3 is built from 16 residues. Germline CDR1 and CDR2: SGHKS and YYEKEE (reference sequence). CDR3 sequence reads: CASSFRGAASTDTQYF. In DNA form, the CDR3 reads TGTGCCAGCAGTTTCAGGGGAGCGGCGAGCACAGATACGCAGTATTTT.

This chain connects TRBV18 to TRBJ2-7; 9 bases are a match to TRBD2. The CDR3 length is 14 residues. The germline V gene encodes CDR1 KGHSH and CDR2 LQKENI. J was trimmed by 6 bases and V by 0 bases; bases with no gene match: 3. The CDR3 DNA follows: TGTGCCAGCTCACCACCTAGCGGGAGTTCCGAGCAGTACTTC. Protein: CASSPPSGSSEQYF.

This clone was seen a handful of times. The V call is TRBV28, the J call TRBJ1-1, with a possible D match to TRBD1 (5 bases). V lost 2 bases, J lost 5 bases, and 12 bases lay in between. The CDR3 runs to 14 residues. The V gene's germline CDR1 is MDHEN and CDR2 SYDVKM. The CDR3 sequence is CASSLLGGDTEAFF. The CDR3 region has the DNA TGTGCCAGCAGTTTACTTGGAGGGGATACTGAAGCTTTCTTT.

This chain joins TRBV6-6 and TRBJ2-5; D ambiguous. Trimming stripped 8 bases from V and 2 bases from J, with 12 bases between. CDR3 length equals 13 residues. Looked up from germline, CDR1 is MNHNY and CDR2 is SVGAGI (reference sequence). DNA of the CDR3: TGTGCCAGCTCCCGTAGCAAACAAGAGACCCAGTACTTC. This codes for CASSRSKQETQYF.

This chain uses TRBV7-3 with TRBJ2-3; 10 bases agree with TRBD2. V was clipped by 1 base and J by 14 bases; unmatched bases: 9. The V gene's germline CDR1 is SGHTA and CDR2 FQGTGA. The CDR3 length is 14 residues. The CDR3: CASSLSLAGARLYF. Written as DNA, the CDR3 is TGTGCCAGCAGCTTAAGTCTAGCGGGAGCTAGGCTGTATTTT.

The genes are TRBV6-2 or TRBV6-3 and TRBJ1-5, with 9 bases identical to TRBD1. The CDR3 extends over 18 amino acids. Germline loops: CDR1 MNHEY, CDR2 SVGEGT. Trimming cost V 2 bases and J 0 bases; bases outside gene matches: 8. CDR3 nucleotide sequence: TGTGCCAGCAGTTACAATCGGGACAGGGAGGGTAGCAATCAGCCCCAGCATTTT. It yields the protein CASSYNRDREGSNQPQHF.

The chain combines TRBV29-1 with TRBJ2-7; D not resolved. V lost 0 bases, J lost 2 bases, and 5 bases lay in between. Germline CDR1 SQVTM, CDR2 ANQGSEA. The CDR3 loop spans 12 amino acids. In DNA form, the CDR3 reads TGCAGCGTTGAAGACCACACCTACGAGCAGTACTTC. This codes for CSVEDHTYEQYF.

This chain uses TRBV6-1 with TRBJ2-3; TRBD2 agrees at 9 bases. This CDR3 is 16 amino acids long. Losses at the gene ends were 4 bases for V and 2 bases for J; bases not matched to a gene: 7. Germline lookup yields CDR1 MNHNS and CDR2 SASEGT. The CDR3 spells CASSVSGRPYTDTQYF. CDR3 nucleotide sequence: TGTGCCAGCAGTGTCAGCGGGAGGCCCTACACAGATACGCAGTATTTT.

This CDR3 reads CASSPGGQVAGELFF. Here the CDR3 DNA reads TGTGCCAGCAGCCCAGGAGGACAGGTTGCCGGGGAGCTGTTTTTT. The chain is built from TRBV7-3 and TRBJ2-2, with 7 nucleotides matching TRBD1. J lost 6 bases, V lost 5 bases, and 9 bases had no gene match. Germline CDR1 reads SGHTA; CDR2 reads FQGTGA. This CDR3 region has 15 residues.

V and J are TRBV5-6 and TRBJ2-7, with TRBD1 identical over 9 bases. This CDR3 has 18 residues. With V trimmed by 4 bases and J by 0 bases, 14 bases remained unmatched. Germline V gene data show CDR1 as SGHDT and CDR2 as YYEEEE. DNA for the CDR3: TGTGCCAGCAGCCCGCTTCTCGGACAGGGGCTAAACTCCTACGAGCAGTACTTC. Amino acids: CASSPLLGQGLNSYEQYF.

The rearrangement joins TRBV28 to TRBJ2-3; TRBD2 might be the D (5 bases). V was clipped by 6 bases and J by 0 bases, with 16 bases between them. Germline values: CDR1 MDHEN, CDR2 SYDVKM. The CDR3 is made up of 16 amino acids. CDR3 in amino acids: CASRPQLGISTDTQYF. CDR3 DNA sequence: TGTGCCAGCAGACCCCAACTAGGGATCAGCACAGATACGCAGTATTTT.

J is TRBJ2-1 and V is TRBV9; D remains ambiguous. V was shortened by 6 bases and J by 2 bases, with 12 bases between the two germline ends. This CDR3 contains 14 residues. CDR1 and CDR2 (germline): SGDLS, YYNGEE. The CDR3 is CASKYTLTYNEQFF. CDR3 nucleotides: TGTGCCAGCAAATACACGTTAACCTACAATGAGCAGTTCTTC.

Notes on this clone: The same CDR3 can be traced to other DNA sequences in this sample. The rearrangement links TRBV20-1 to TRBJ2-5; D might be TRBD2 (6 bases). CDR1 and CDR2 (germline): DFQATT, SNEGSKA (reference sequence). The germline V and J ends were trimmed by 3 bases and 5 bases, with 19 bases remaining between them. There are 15 residues in the CDR3. CDR3 loop: CSASPLRRDGETQYF. CDR3 nucleotide sequence: TGCAGTGCTAGTCCCCTCAGGCGGGACGGTGAGACCCAGTACTTC.

The gene calls are TRBV4-2 and TRBJ2-3; 7 bases map to TRBD2. The V gene end was trimmed by 1 base and the J gene end by 6 bases; junction bases not matched to a gene: 7. The germline V gene has CDR1 LGHNA and CDR2 YNFKEQ. This CDR3 region has 15 residues. CDR3 in DNA: TGTGCCAGCAGCCAAGCGGCGGGAGTAGGGGATACGCAGTATTTT. Translation gives CASSQAAGVGDTQYF.

The chain employs TRBV13 and TRBJ2-5, with 7 positions matching TRBD2. J gave up 5 bases and V 8 bases, and 14 bases lay outside the gene matches. CDR1 PRHDT and CDR2 FYEKMQ come from the germline V gene (reference sequence). The CDR3 sequence is 15 residues long. The CDR3 spells CASQSIREETETQYF. CDR3 DNA: TGTGCCAGCCAAAGTATACGGGAGGAGACGGAGACCCAGTACTTC.

This clone was seen only a few times. The rearrangement links TRBV27 to TRBJ2-3, with 7 bases fitting TRBD2. Germline V CDR1 and CDR2: MNHEY, SMNVEV (reference sequence). V shed 6 bases and J 2 bases; nucleotides not matched to a gene: 2. The CDR3 contains 13 residues. Here the CDR3 reads CASRLANTDTQYF. CDR3 bases: TGTGCCAGCAGACTAGCGAACACAGATACGCAGTATTTT.

The J gene is TRBJ1-6, the V gene TRBV7-8; 7 bases map to TRBD1. The trim removed 6 bases at V and 5 bases at J, leaving 4 bases unmatched. The V gene's germline CDR1 is SGHVS and CDR2 FQNEAQ. The CDR3 is made up of 14 amino acids. The DNA for the CDR3 is TGTGCCAGCAGGACGGGACAGAATAATTCACCCCTCCACTTT. It yields the protein CASRTGQNNSPLHF.

The rearrangement uses TRBV4-3 and TRBJ2-2, with D tentatively TRBD1 (6 bases). V was shortened by 4 bases and J by 1 base, with 16 bases between the two germline ends. CDR3 length equals 17 residues. Per germline, CDR1 LGHNA and CDR2 YSLEER. This CDR3 reads CASSPSGALLNTGELFF. In nucleotides, the CDR3 is TGCGCCAGCAGCCCCTCAGGGGCCCTGTTGAACACCGGGGAGCTGTTTTTT.

The chain has TRBV30 and TRBJ2-1; a possible D gene is TRBD2 (6 bases). Germline V gene data show CDR1 as GTSNPN and CDR2 as SVGIG (reference sequence). There are 15 residues in the CDR3. V lost 2 bases, J lost 3 bases, and 14 bases lay in between. This CDR3 is CAWSHPAEGYNEQFF. CDR3 in DNA: TGTGCCTGGAGTCATCCAGCGGAGGGCTACAATGAGCAGTTCTTC.

V is TRBV6-5 and J is TRBJ2-7; 9 bases are a match to TRBD1. J lost 3 bases, V lost 8 bases, and 5 bases had no gene match. Germline V CDR1 and CDR2: MNHEY, SVGAGI. The CDR3 sequence is 13 residues long. The CDR3 DNA follows: TGTGCCAGCCGGTGGACAGGGGTCTACGAGCAGTACTTC. Protein product: CASRWTGVYEQYF.

The chain links TRBV18 to TRBJ1-1; the D gene is possibly TRBD1 (5 bases). V was cut by 0 bases and J by 2 bases, with 16 bases left in between. The CDR3 covers 17 residues. Germline V CDR1 and CDR2: KGHSH, LQKENI. DNA for the CDR3: TGTGCCAGCTCACCACCCCGTACGGCGACAGTTAACACTGAAGCTTTCTTT. Amino acids: CASSPPRTATVNTEAFF. The full variable domain, rest sourced from reference TRBV18 and TRBJ1-1, is NAGVMQNPRHLVRRRGQEARLRCSPMKGHSHVYWYRQLPEEGLKFMVYLQKENIIDESGMPKERFSAEFPKEGPSILRIQQVVRGDSAAYFCASSPPRTATVNTEAFFGQGTRLTVV.

As DNA, the CDR3 is TGTGCCAGCAACCGACTAGCGGGTGAGCAGTTCTTC. This gives the protein CASNRLAGEQFF. J is TRBJ2-1 and V is TRBV6-5, with 10 bases lining up with TRBD2. The ends lost 7 bases at V and 9 bases at J; junction bases unmatched: 3. This CDR3 region has 12 residues. Germline V gene lookup returns CDR1 MNHEY and CDR2 SVGAGI.

The chain joins TRBV5-4 to TRBJ1-2; 10 bases map to TRBD1. The ends lost 5 bases at V and 4 bases at J; junction bases unmatched: 5. The CDR3 loop spans 14 amino acids. Germline CDR1 is SGHNT and CDR2 is YYREEE (reference sequence). The CDR3 loop reads CASRMTGGRYGYTF. The CDR3 bases are TGTGCCAGCAGGATGACAGGGGGCCGCTATGGCTACACCTTC.

This clone was seen just once. This rearrangement joins TRBV5-1 to TRBJ1-1; a possible D gene is TRBD1 (5 bases). The CDR3 loop spans 14 amino acids. CDR1 and CDR2 from the germline V gene are SGHRS and YFSETQ. Trimming stripped 4 bases from V and 5 bases from J, with 15 bases between. As DNA, the CDR3 is TGCGCCAGCAGCCCCCAACCAGGGTATACTGAAGCTTTCTTT. Translation: CASSPQPGYTEAFF.

The genes are TRBV6-1 and TRBJ2-1; the match to TRBD2 covers 10 bases. Germline V CDR1 and CDR2: MNHNS, SASEGT. This CDR3 has 16 amino acids. V trimming: 3 bases; J trimming: 5 bases; junction bases outside the gene matches: 7. The CDR3 region is CASSEASGSWNNEQFF. DNA of the CDR3: TGTGCCAGCAGTGAGGCTAGCGGGAGTTGGAACAATGAGCAGTTCTTC.

This rearrangement joins TRBV14 to TRBJ1-1; 11 positions match TRBD1. J lost 7 bases, V lost 6 bases, and 7 bases had no gene match. The CDR3 runs to 14 residues. CDR1 and CDR2 (germline): SGHDN, FVKESK. The CDR3 bases are TGTGCCAGCAGGTACTCCGGGACAGGGGGTGAAGCTTTCTTT. As protein: CASRYSGTGGEAFF.